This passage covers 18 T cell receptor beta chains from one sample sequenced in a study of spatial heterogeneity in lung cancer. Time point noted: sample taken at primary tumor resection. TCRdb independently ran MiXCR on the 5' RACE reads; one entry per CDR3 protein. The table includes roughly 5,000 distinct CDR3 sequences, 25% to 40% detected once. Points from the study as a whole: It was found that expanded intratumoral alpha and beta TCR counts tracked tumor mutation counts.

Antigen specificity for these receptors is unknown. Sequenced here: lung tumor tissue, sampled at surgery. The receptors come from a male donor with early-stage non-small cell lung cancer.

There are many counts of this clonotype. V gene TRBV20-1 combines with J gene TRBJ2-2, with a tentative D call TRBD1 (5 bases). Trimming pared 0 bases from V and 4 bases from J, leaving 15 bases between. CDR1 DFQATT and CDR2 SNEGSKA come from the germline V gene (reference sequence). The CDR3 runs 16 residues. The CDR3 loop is CSARDLLGRITGELFF. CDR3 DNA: TGCAGTGCTAGAGATCTCCTGGGGCGTATCACCGGGGAGCTGTTTTTT.

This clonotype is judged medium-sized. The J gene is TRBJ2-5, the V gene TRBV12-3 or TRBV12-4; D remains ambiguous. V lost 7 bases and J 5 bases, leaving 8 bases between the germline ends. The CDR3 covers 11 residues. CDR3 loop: CASMAGETQYF. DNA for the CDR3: TGTGCCAGCATGGCCGGGGAGACCCAGTACTTC.

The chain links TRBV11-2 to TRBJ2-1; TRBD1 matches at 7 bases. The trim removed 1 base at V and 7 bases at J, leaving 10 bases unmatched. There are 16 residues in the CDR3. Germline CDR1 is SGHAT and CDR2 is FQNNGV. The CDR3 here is CASSLVQGVNYNEQFF. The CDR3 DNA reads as TGTGCCAGCAGCTTAGTTCAGGGGGTTAACTATAATGAGCAGTTCTTC. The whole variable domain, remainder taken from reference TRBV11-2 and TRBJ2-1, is EAGVAQSPRYKIIEKRQSVAFWCNPISGHATLYWYQQILGQGPKLLIQFQNNGVVDDSQLPKDRFSAERLKGVDSTLKIQPAKLEDSAVYLCASSLVQGVNYNEQFFGPGTRLTVL.

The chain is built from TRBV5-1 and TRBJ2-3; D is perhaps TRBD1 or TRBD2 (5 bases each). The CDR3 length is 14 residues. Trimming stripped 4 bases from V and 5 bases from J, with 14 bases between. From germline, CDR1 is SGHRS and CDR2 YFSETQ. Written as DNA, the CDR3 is TGCGCCAGCAGCGAGGGACGCTGGGGAGATACGCAGTATTTT. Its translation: CASSEGRWGDTQYF.

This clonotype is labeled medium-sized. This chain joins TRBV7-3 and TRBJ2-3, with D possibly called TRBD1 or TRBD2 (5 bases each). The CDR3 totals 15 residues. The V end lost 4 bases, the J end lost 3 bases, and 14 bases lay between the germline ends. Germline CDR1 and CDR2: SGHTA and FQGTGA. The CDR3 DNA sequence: TGTGCCAGCAGCTCCCCCGGGACGGGGACAGATACGCAGTATTTT. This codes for CASSSPGTGTDTQYF.

CDR3 sequence reads: CASWTELSGNTIYF. CDR3 DNA: TGTGCCAGTTGGACAGAGCTCTCTGGAAACACCATATATTTT. The rearrangement joins TRBV6-5 to TRBJ1-3; D perhaps matches TRBD1 (6 bases). The CDR3 length is 14 residues. Germline loops: CDR1 MNHEY, CDR2 SVGAGI. The V end was cut by 9 bases, the J end by 0 bases, with 12 bases between.

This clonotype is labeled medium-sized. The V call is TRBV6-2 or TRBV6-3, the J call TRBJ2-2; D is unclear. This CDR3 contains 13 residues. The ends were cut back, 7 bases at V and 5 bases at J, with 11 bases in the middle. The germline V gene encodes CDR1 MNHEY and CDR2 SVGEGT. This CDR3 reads CASIPSATGELFF. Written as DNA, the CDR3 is TGTGCCAGCATCCCGAGTGCAACCGGGGAGCTGTTTTTT.

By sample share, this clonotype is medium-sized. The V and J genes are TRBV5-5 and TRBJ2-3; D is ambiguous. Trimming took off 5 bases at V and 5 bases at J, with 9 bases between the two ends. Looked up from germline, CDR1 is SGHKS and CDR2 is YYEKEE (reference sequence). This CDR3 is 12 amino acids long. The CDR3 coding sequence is TGTGCCAGCAGTCTTGGGGTAGATACGCAGTATTTT. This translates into CASSLGVDTQYF.

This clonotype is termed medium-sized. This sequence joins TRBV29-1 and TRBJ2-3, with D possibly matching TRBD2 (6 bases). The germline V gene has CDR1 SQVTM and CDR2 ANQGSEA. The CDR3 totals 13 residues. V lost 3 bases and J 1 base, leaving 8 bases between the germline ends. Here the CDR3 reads CSVEWGGTDTQYF. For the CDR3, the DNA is TGCAGCGTTGAGTGGGGGGGCACAGATACGCAGTATTTT.

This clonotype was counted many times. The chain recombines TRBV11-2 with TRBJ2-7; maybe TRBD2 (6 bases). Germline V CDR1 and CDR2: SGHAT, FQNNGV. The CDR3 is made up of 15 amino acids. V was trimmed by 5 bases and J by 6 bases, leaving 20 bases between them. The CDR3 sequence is CASSPLGGLSGEQYF. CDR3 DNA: TGTGCCAGCAGCCCATTGGGGGGTCTTAGCGGCGAGCAGTACTTC.

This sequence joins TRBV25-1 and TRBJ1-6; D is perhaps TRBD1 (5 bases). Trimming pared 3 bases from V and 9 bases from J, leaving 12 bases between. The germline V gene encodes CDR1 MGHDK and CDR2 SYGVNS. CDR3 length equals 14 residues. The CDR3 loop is CASSDRVLGSPLHF. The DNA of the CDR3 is TGTGCCAGCAGTGACAGGGTCTTGGGTTCACCCCTCCACTTT.

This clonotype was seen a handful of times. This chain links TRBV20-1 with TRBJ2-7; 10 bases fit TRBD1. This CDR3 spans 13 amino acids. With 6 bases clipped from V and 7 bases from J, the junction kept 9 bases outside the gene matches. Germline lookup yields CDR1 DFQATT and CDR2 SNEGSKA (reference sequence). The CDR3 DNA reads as TGCAGTGCCCTTGGGACAGGGGTTGGGGAGCAGTACTTC. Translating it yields CSALGTGVGEQYF.

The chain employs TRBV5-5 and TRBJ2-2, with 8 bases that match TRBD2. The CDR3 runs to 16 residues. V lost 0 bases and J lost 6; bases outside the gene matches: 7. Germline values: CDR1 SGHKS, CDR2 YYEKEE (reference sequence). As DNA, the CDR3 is TGTGCCAGCAGCTTGGGGGAGCGGGAGTTCGCCGGGGAGCTGTTTTTT. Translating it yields CASSLGEREFAGELFF.

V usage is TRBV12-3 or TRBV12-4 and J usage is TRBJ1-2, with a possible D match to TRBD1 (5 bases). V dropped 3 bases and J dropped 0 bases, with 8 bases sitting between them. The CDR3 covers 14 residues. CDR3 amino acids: CASSFRATNYGYTF. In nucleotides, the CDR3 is TGTGCCAGCAGTTTCAGGGCCACTAACTATGGCTACACCTTC.

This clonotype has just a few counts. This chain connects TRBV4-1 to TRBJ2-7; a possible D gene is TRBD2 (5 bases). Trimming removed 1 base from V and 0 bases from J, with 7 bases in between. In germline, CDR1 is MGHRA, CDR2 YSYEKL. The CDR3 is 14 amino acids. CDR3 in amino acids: CASSQGGSSYEQYF. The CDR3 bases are TGCGCCAGCAGCCAAGGTGGGAGCTCCTACGAGCAGTACTTC.

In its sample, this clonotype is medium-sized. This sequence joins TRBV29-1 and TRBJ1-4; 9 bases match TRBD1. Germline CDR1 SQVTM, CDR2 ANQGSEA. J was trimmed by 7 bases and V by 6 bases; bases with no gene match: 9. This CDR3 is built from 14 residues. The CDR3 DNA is TGCAGCGTACTCACAGGGGGCTCGTCTGAAAAACTGTTTTTT. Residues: CSVLTGGSSEKLFF.

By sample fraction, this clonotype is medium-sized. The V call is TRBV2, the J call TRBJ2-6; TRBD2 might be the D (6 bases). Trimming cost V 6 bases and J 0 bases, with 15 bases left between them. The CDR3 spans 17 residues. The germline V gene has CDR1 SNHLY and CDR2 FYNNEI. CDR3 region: CASSPGGRPSGANVLTF. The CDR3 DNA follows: TGTGCCAGCAGCCCCGGGGGTCGCCCCTCTGGGGCCAACGTCCTGACTTTC.

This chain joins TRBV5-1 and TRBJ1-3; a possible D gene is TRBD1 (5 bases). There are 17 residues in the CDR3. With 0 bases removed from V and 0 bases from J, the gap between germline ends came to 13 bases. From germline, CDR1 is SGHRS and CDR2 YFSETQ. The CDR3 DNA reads TGCGCCAGCAGCTTGGCCCCCGGGACTCTCTCTGGAAACACCATATATTTT. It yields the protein CASSLAPGTLSGNTIYF.